This TCR beta chain derives from a study of CD8 T cells in Susac syndrome. The authors sequenced TCR beta from blood CD8+ and CD4+ T cells. It was negative isolation that provided the CD8+ and CD4+ T cells, whereas TEMRA cells were enriched by FACS. This clonotype was found once. Its antigen remains unidentified. Study results and limitations: As the study acknowledged, the number of individuals in its TCR sequencing and HLA analysis was relatively small.

When the RNA was reverse transcribed, random hexamers were used with an input of roughly 0.45 to 1 ug. TCRdb processed the immunoSEQ multiplex PCR reads anew with MiXCR; each CDR3 protein has one entry. The sample records approximately 53,000 distinct CDR3 sequences, 93% being singletons. Sequencing was performed on CD8+ T cells from PBMCs. The sequence derives from a human donor with multiple sclerosis.

The CDR3 DNA reads as TGTGCCAGCAGTTTAGGGACAGGGAGGAACGAGCAGTACTTC. Its translation is CASSLGTGRNEQYF. The chain joins TRBV27 to TRBJ2-7; 9 bases line up with TRBD1. CDR1 and CDR2 from the germline V gene are MNHEY and SMNVEV (reference sequence). After removal of 2 bases from V and 5 bases from J, the junction contained 4 bases not matched to a gene. The CDR3 is 14 residues long.